The 5 T cell receptor beta chains below all came from one sample that was sequenced in a study of blood T cell repertoires in COVID-19. Method: immunoSEQ multiplex PCR; TCRdb's copy keeps in-frame clones and lacks some. The data show under 300,000 clones, approximately 82% seen once. The material sequenced was peripheral blood. Receptors were obtained from a woman of 80 years or more with active or convalescent COVID-19.

The chain couples TRBV3-1 (or the pseudogene TRBV3-2) to TRBJ1-1, with a weak D call TRBD1 (5 bases). Germline assignment: CDR1 LGHDT and CDR2 YNNKEL (reference sequence). The CDR3 has 12 residues. The ends were cut back, 1 base at V and 11 bases at J, with 11 bases in the middle. The DNA of the CDR3 is TGTGCCAGCAGCCAAGTTAGGGGCCTTGCTTTCTTT. It translates to CASSQVRGLAFF.

This chain uses TRBV25-1 with TRBJ2-7, with 11 bases aligning to TRBD1. The CDR3 contains 16 residues. Trimming took 2 bases from V and 5 from J; bases not matched to a gene: 8. The germline V gene has CDR1 MGHDK and CDR2 SYGVNS. The chain's CDR3 is CASSEPHGQGAHEQYF. The DNA for the CDR3 is TGTGCCAGCAGTGAACCTCATGGACAGGGGGCCCACGAGCAGTACTTC.

J is TRBJ2-3 and V is TRBV5-5; maybe TRBD1 (6 bases). CDR1 and CDR2 from the germline V gene are SGHKS and YYEKEE (reference sequence). Trimming stripped 9 bases from V and 2 bases from J, with 22 bases between. The CDR3 totals 16 residues. This CDR3 reads CATYRDTPLPTDTQYF. The CDR3 DNA reads TGTGCCACTTACCGGGACACCCCCTTGCCCACAGATACGCAGTATTTT. The variable domain in full, with the rest retrieved from reference TRBV5-5 and TRBJ2-3, is DAGVTQSPTHLIKTRGQQVTLRCSPISGHKSVSWYQQVLGQGPQFIFQYYEKEERGRGNFPDRFSARQFPNYSSELNVNALLLGDSALYLCATYRDTPLPTDTQYFGPGTRLTVL.

The J gene is TRBJ1-1, the V gene TRBV3-1 (or the pseudogene TRBV3-2), with D uncertain. V was shortened by 1 base and J by 3 bases, with 6 bases between the two germline ends. Germline V gives CDR1 LGHDT, CDR2 YNNKEL (reference sequence). The CDR3 runs 13 residues. This CDR3 reads CASSQGVDTEAFF. The CDR3 bases are TGTGCCAGCAGCCAAGGAGTGGACACTGAAGCTTTCTTT.

The chain links TRBV7-2 to TRBJ2-4; 8 bases match TRBD2. Trimming removed 1 base from V and 8 bases from J; junction bases left unmatched: 7. The CDR3 sequence is 15 residues long. Per the germline V gene, CDR1 is SGHTA and CDR2 is FQGNSA. CDR3 region: CASSLVGLAGDIQYF. CDR3 DNA: TGTGCCAGCAGCTTAGTTGGACTAGCAGGGGACATTCAGTACTTC.